Below, one T cell receptor (beta chain) is given with its context. Its antigen is undetermined. Measured with immunoSEQ multiplex PCR; TCRdb has only the in-frame clones, and not every one. Of 2,500,000 or so clones in the sample, approximately 90% were seen once. The CDR3 loop spans 15 amino acids. V lost 3 bases and J lost 4; bases outside the gene matches: 7. Germline CDR1 SGHRS, CDR2 YFSETQ. The sample is drawn from a study of shared clonotypes between healthy human individuals. Looking at the study overall: Contributing individuals were two females and three males aged 18 to 49. Every donor yielded three CD4 naive, three CD4 memory, two CD8 naive and one CD8 memory plate.

Study observations and caveats: Relative to their counterparts shared across all four donors, non-shared clonotypes exhibited diminished generation probabilities.

Sample: naive CD4+ T cells sorted from blood. Subset specified: CD45RA+ positively selected. The TCR comes from a man in his late teens or twenties in good health. The chain links TRBV5-1 to TRBJ1-1; 9 bases are shared with TRBD1. CDR3 loop: CASSSPYRGRTEAFF. CDR3 bases: TGCGCCAGCAGCTCGCCCTACAGGGGGCGCACTGAAGCTTTCTTT.